The 26 T cell receptor beta chains presented below share a single source sample, sequenced in a study of spatial heterogeneity in lung cancer. One entry per CDR3 protein results from TCRdb running MiXCR on the 5' RACE reads. The sample has around 92,000 distinct CDR3 sequences, roughly 12% seen once. Time point meaning: sample taken at primary tumor resection. The sequenced material consisted of unsorted whole RNA from tumor, nontumor lung or frozen PBMC. The sample was PBMCs, taken at surgery. These receptors originate from a male donor with early-stage non-small cell lung cancer.

V is TRBV5-1 and J is TRBJ2-5; D is uncertain. Trimming removed 1 base from V and 2 bases from J, with 6 bases in between. The length of the CDR3 is 13 residues. The germline CDR1 and CDR2 sequences are SGHRS and YFSETQ. The CDR3 protein is CASSLPNQETQYF. In DNA, the CDR3 is TGCGCCAGCAGCTTGCCCAATCAAGAGACCCAGTACTTC.

The chain combines TRBV7-8 with TRBJ1-5, with 9 bases that match TRBD1. The V segment lost 5 bases and the J segment 5 bases; nucleotides outside the gene matches: 4. This CDR3 spans 14 amino acids. The germline gives CDR1 SGHVS, CDR2 FQNEAQ. The CDR3 nucleotides are TGTGCCAGCAGCCCTGGACAGGGGCATCAGCCCCAGCATTTT. Protein: CASSPGQGHQPQHF.

This chain links TRBV28 with TRBJ2-1, with TRBD2 matching over 10 bases. V lost 6 bases and J lost 2; bases outside the gene matches: 7. The germline V gene has CDR1 MDHEN and CDR2 SYDVKM. This CDR3 comprises 16 residues. In DNA, the CDR3 is TGTGCCAGCAGGGGACGGACTAGCGGAACCTACAATGAGCAGTTCTTC. This sequence encodes CASRGRTSGTYNEQFF.

The chain links TRBV6-2 or TRBV6-3 to TRBJ2-1, with 10 bases matching TRBD2. Germline lookup yields CDR1 MNHEY and CDR2 SVGEGT. There are 18 residues in the CDR3. V was clipped by 5 bases and J by 2 bases; unmatched bases: 12. DNA of the CDR3: TGTGCCAGCAGTGGGGGAGCGGGAGGGTCGCGCGCCTACAATGAGCAGTTCTTC. Translating it yields CASSGGAGGSRAYNEQFF.

This clonotype was picked up a small number of times. This chain uses TRBV2 with TRBJ1-4; no clear D gene. The germline V gene encodes CDR1 SNHLY and CDR2 FYNNEI. Trimming cost V 4 bases and J 0 bases, with 12 bases left between them. CDR3 length: 16 amino acids. CDR3: CASSVSPFATNEKLFF. CDR3 in DNA: TGTGCCAGCAGTGTGTCGCCGTTCGCAACTAATGAAAAACTGTTTTTT.

The sample holds a few counts of this clonotype. The DNA for the CDR3 is TGTGCCAGCAGCAGGACAGGGGAAGGCTACACCTTC. It encodes CASSRTGEGYTF. The gene calls are TRBV7-9 and TRBJ1-2, with TRBD1 identical over 9 bases. Germline V gives CDR1 SEHNR, CDR2 FQNEAQ (reference sequence). The CDR3 covers 12 residues. V trimming: 5 bases; J trimming: 8 bases; junction bases outside the gene matches: 3.

This clonotype was seen a few times. J is TRBJ2-3 and V is TRBV14; D may be TRBD1 (5 bases). Trimming removed 4 bases at V and 3 bases at J, with 11 bases between. Germline V lookup: CDR1 SGHDN, CDR2 FVKESK. The CDR3 loop spans 14 amino acids. Here the CDR3 DNA reads TGTGCCAGCAGCCTCTTCGACAGTACAGATACGCAGTATTTT. It codes for CASSLFDSTDTQYF.

The rearrangement joins TRBV27 to TRBJ2-2, with 9 nucleotides matching TRBD2. Germline CDR1 reads MNHEY; CDR2 reads SMNVEV (reference sequence). This CDR3 has 21 amino acids. V dropped 7 bases and J dropped 1; count of bases not matched to a gene: 22. The DNA of the CDR3 is TGTGCCAGCACCAAATATTCCGGGACTAGCACAATAAGGGGGAACACCGGGGAGCTGTTTTTT. Translated: CASTKYSGTSTIRGNTGELFF.

This clonotype was seen repeatedly, ten times or more. The J gene is TRBJ2-5, the V gene TRBV2; D unresolved. The germline V and J ends were trimmed by 5 bases and 3 bases, with 10 bases remaining between them. This CDR3 is built from 13 residues. Germline-derived CDR1 and CDR2 are SNHLY and FYNNEI. CDR3: CASSQSFEETQYF. DNA for the CDR3: TGTGCCAGCAGTCAAAGTTTCGAAGAGACCCAGTACTTC.

The V and J genes are TRBV9 and TRBJ2-3; 7 bases match TRBD1. The J segment lost 1 base and the V segment lost 0 bases, leaving 2 bases of the junction unmatched. The CDR3 has 15 residues. The germline V gene encodes CDR1 SGDLS and CDR2 YYNGEE. The CDR3 protein is CASSVGTGGTDTQYF. The DNA for the CDR3 is TGTGCCAGCAGCGTAGGTACAGGGGGCACAGATACGCAGTATTTT.

This chain connects TRBV10-3 to TRBJ2-3; D perhaps matches TRBD2 (6 bases). V was cut by 2 bases and J by 2 bases, with 17 bases left in between. The CDR3 is 17 amino acids. Germline values: CDR1 ENHRY, CDR2 SYGVKD. CDR3 sequence: CAISERGGRLSTDTQYF. The CDR3 DNA reads TGTGCCATCAGTGAGAGAGGTGGGAGGCTTTCCACAGATACGCAGTATTTT.

In this sample, this clonotype turned up a few times. This chain joins TRBV9 and TRBJ1-1; no definite D call. The V end lost 5 bases, the J end lost 5 bases, and 19 bases lay between the germline ends. Germline CDR1 and CDR2: SGDLS and YYNGEE. The CDR3 consists of 15 residues. CDR3 amino acids: CASSSGPTVRTEAFF. CDR3 coding DNA: TGTGCCAGCAGTTCTGGCCCCACCGTGCGAACTGAAGCTTTCTTT.

This clonotype is medium-sized within its sample. The J gene is TRBJ1-5, the V gene TRBV21-1. TRBV21-1 is classified as a pseudogene. The CDR3 covers 16 residues. The CDR3 nucleotides read TGTGCCAGCACCATGGGGATCAAGACTAGCAATCAGCCCCAGCATTTT. This sequence encodes CASTMGIKTSNQPQHF.

V is TRBV12-3 or TRBV12-4 and J is TRBJ2-4, with 9 bases lining up with TRBD2. The CDR3 covers 14 residues. The V gene end was trimmed by 2 bases and the J gene end by 6 bases; junction bases not matched to a gene: 2. CDR3 sequence: CASSLSGGINIQYF. The CDR3 bases are TGTGCCAGCAGTTTAAGCGGGGGGATAAACATTCAGTACTTC.

This clonotype came up a few times. The V call is TRBV28, the J call TRBJ2-7, with 7 bases aligning to TRBD2. The CDR3 sequence is 16 residues long. V dropped 3 bases and J dropped 1; count of bases not matched to a gene: 9. CDR1 and CDR2 from the germline V gene are MDHEN and SYDVKM. CDR3 protein: CASSFVGGRGSYEQYF. In nucleotides, the CDR3 is TGTGCCAGCAGTTTTGTTGGCGGGAGAGGATCCTACGAGCAGTACTTC.

At least ten counts were recorded for this clonotype. The chain uses TRBV3-1 and TRBJ2-2; D not certain. The CDR3 is 14 amino acids. Per germline, CDR1 LGHDT and CDR2 YNNKEL (reference sequence). Trimming pared 5 bases from V and 1 base from J, leaving 8 bases between. The CDR3 nucleotides are TGTGCCAGCAGCAGACGCGAGAACACCGGGGAGCTGTTTTTT. This gives the protein CASSRRENTGELFF.

The chain carries TRBV18 and TRBJ2-1; D is unresolved. The germline V and J ends were trimmed by 6 bases and 0 bases, with 12 bases remaining between them. Germline CDR1 reads KGHSH; CDR2 reads LQKENI. The CDR3 length is 15 residues. The CDR3 loop reads CASSRAGNSYNEQFF. The CDR3 DNA follows: TGTGCCAGCTCCCGGGCAGGAAACTCCTACAATGAGCAGTTCTTC.

This chain joins TRBV24-1 and TRBJ2-5; the match to TRBD2 covers 11 bases. Germline loops: CDR1 KGHDR, CDR2 SFDVKD. CDR3 length equals 14 residues. V lost 9 bases, J lost 3 bases, and 5 bases stayed unmatched. Written as DNA, the CDR3 is TGTGCCACCGCAACTAGCGGGGGCAAAGAGACCCAGTACTTC. It is translated as CATATSGGKETQYF.

J is TRBJ2-7 and V is TRBV6-1; D gene uncertain. Trimming stripped 2 bases from V and 5 bases from J, with 13 bases between. Germline V CDR1 and CDR2: MNHNS, SASEGT. The length of the CDR3 is 14 residues. As DNA, the CDR3 is TGTGCCAGCAGTGAATCCAGGTTCGTCGACGAGCAGTACTTC. It encodes CASSESRFVDEQYF.

This clonotype was found many times. The rearrangement uses TRBV28 and TRBJ1-1; a weak D match, TRBD1 (5 bases). The ends were cut back, 6 bases at V and 0 bases at J, with 11 bases in the middle. The CDR3 is 14 residues long. Germline loops: CDR1 MDHEN, CDR2 SYDVKM. The CDR3 coding sequence is TGTGCCAGCAGCTTCCAGGGCATGAACACTGAAGCTTTCTTT. Its protein is CASSFQGMNTEAFF.

This clonotype has more than one count but fewer than ten. The chain joins TRBV6-2 or TRBV6-3 to TRBJ1-2; D is perhaps TRBD1 (5 bases). The CDR3 spans 15 residues. V lost 4 bases and J lost 6, with 18 bases in between. From germline, CDR1 is MNHEY and CDR2 SVGEGT. As DNA, the CDR3 is TGTGCCAGCAGTTCAACCACCACAGGATTCCATGGCTACACCTTC. It is translated as CASSSTTTGFHGYTF.

This clonotype was detected ten times or more. The chain links TRBV5-4 to TRBJ2-2; D may be TRBD1 (6 bases). Germline lookup yields CDR1 SGHNT and CDR2 YYREEE (reference sequence). V gave up 4 bases and J gave up 14 bases, with 18 bases separating them. This CDR3 region has 13 residues. CDR3 region: CASSPETGKALFF. CDR3 sequence (DNA): TGTGCCAGCAGCCCCGAAACAGGGAAAGCCCTGTTTTTT.

The chain carries TRBV6-2 or TRBV6-3 and TRBJ1-1; a weak D match, TRBD1 (6 bases). The germline CDR1 and CDR2 sequences are MNHEY and SVGEGT. Deletions cut 4 bases from V and 0 bases from J, with 12 bases between. This CDR3 has 15 amino acids. The CDR3 DNA reads TGTGCCAGCAGTTTACAGGGATACATGAACACTGAAGCTTTCTTT. Protein: CASSLQGYMNTEAFF.

This chain links TRBV28 with TRBJ1-6; D is unresolved. The CDR3 has 13 amino acids. Germline assignment: CDR1 MDHEN and CDR2 SYDVKM. V was cut by 3 bases and J by 10 bases, with 10 bases left in between. CDR3: CASSLSGDSPLHF. CDR3 nucleotide sequence: TGTGCCAGCAGTTTGTCGGGTGACTCACCCCTCCACTTT.

Concerning this clonotype: One junction end disagrees with the germline gene, perhaps due to a read error. The chain couples TRBV7-7 to TRBJ2-7; 10 nucleotides align to TRBD1. The CDR3 runs 14 residues. Germline V gene sequence: CDR1 SSHAT, CDR2 FNYEAQ (reference sequence). The CDR3 DNA follows: TGTGCTAGCAGCCGGGACAGGGGAACGGGGGAGCAGTACTTC. Translated, it gives CASSRDRGTGEQYF.

The chain has TRBV7-2 and TRBJ2-5; D is ambiguous. Trimming shortened V by 5 bases and J by 2 bases, and 6 bases separated the two germline ends. CDR3 length: 12 amino acids. Per the germline V gene, CDR1 is SGHTA and CDR2 is FQGNSA. CDR3 sequence reads: CASSPVQETQYF. CDR3 sequence (DNA): TGTGCCAGCAGCCCGGTACAAGAGACCCAGTACTTC. The full variable domain, its missing parts supplied by reference TRBV7-2 and TRBJ2-5, is GAGVSQSPSNKVTEKGKDVELRCDPISGHTALYWYRQSLGQGLEFLIYFQGNSAPDKSGLPSDRFSAERTGGSVSTLTIQRTQQEDSAVYLCASSPVQETQYFGPGTRLLVL.